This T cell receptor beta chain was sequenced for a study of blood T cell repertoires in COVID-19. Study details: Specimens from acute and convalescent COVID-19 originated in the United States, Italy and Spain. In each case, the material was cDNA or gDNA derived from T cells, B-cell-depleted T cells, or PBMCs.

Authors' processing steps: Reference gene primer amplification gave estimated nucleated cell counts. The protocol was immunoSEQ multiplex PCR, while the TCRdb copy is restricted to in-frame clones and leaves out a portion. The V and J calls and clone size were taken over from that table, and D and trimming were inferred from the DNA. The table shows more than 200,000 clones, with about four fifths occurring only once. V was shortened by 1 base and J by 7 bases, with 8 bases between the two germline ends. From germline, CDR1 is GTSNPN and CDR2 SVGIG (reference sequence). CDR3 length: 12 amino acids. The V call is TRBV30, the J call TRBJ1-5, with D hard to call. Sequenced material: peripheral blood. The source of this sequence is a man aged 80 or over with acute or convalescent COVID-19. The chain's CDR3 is CAWSAPRQPQHF. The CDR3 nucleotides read TGTGCCTGGAGTGCTCCGAGACAGCCCCAGCATTTT.